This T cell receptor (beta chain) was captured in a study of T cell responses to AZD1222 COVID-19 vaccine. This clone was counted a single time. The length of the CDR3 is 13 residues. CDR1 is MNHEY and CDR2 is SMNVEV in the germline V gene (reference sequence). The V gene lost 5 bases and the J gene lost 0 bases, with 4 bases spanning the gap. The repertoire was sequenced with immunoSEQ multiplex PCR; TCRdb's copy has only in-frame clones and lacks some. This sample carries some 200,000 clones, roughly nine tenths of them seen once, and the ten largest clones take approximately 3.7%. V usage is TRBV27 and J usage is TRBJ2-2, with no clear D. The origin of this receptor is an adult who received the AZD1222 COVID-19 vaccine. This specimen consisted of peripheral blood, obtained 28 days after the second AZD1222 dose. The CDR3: CASSLTNTGELFF. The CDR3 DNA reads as TGTGCCAGCAGTCTAACGAACACCGGGGAGCTGTTTTTT.